This T cell receptor beta chain was captured by sequencing in a study of T cell responses to AZD1222 COVID-19 vaccine. Study-wide points: At baseline, just six or seven AZD1222 recipients tested seropositive. Epitopes outside B.1.351 and B.1.1.7 mutated regions reportedly drew nearly half of spike TCRs.

In regard to this clone: Its antigen remains unidentified.

Generated by immunoSEQ multiplex PCR, the TCRdb table keeps only in-frame clones and is missing some. The sample shows approximately 100,000 clones, about 89% of them seen only once. The sample in question was peripheral blood, obtained on day 0 of AZD1222 vaccination. This clonotype was sampled from an adult in good health.

For the CDR3, the DNA is TGTGCCAGCAGCTCCCCTGGTGGCACCCCGGCGACATACTCTACCTACGAGCAGTACTTC. Amino acids: CASSSPGGTPATYSTYEQYF. This chain connects TRBV7-6 to TRBJ2-7, with D hard to call. Trimming pared 4 bases from V and 2 bases from J, leaving 30 bases between. From germline, CDR1 is SGHVS and CDR2 FNYEAQ. The CDR3 is 20 residues long.